Below, one T cell receptor (beta chain) is given with its context. Its antigen is currently unknown. These data originate in a study of cytomegalovirus exposure and HLA in healthy donors. Study overall: Prior work identified some 120 million unique TCR beta sequences in some 200 million T cells. Study results and caveats: Reports state that TCR beta sequences accurately predicted most subjects' HLA-A and HLA-B alleles. Sequence variants that were highly shared formed a cluster that was likely a sequencing artifact.

PCR used 60 Vbeta primers and 13 Jbeta primers. Under the authors' procedure: A later analysis tallied some 80 million unique TCR beta chains, 9 million to 12 million of them shared. Sequencing was performed with immunoSEQ multiplex PCR; in TCRdb, only in-frame clones are kept and a portion is missing. The V and J calls and clone size are taken from that table; D and trimming were inferred from the DNA. The sample carries 150,000 to 200,000 clones, 73% recorded once. This TCR came from a woman aged 25 to 45 in good health and CMV-seronegative. Sequenced material: PBMCs.

The DNA for the CDR3 is TGTGCCAGCAGTTACGCGGGAGGTGGCTACACCTTC. Amino acid sequence: CASSYAGGGYTF. The rearrangement joins TRBV6-5 to TRBJ1-2; D gene ambiguous. V dropped 2 bases and J dropped 7 bases, with 8 bases sitting between them. Germline V gene sequence: CDR1 MNHEY, CDR2 SVGAGI. This CDR3 region has 12 residues.